The entry below describes one TCR beta chain. Naive-designated CD8 cells lacked CD45RO, were positively enriched for CCR7, and omitted terminally differentiated effector memory CD45RA+ cells. There were no recent acute infections or vaccinations among the donors, who were healthy HIV-negative adults. The data stem from a study of shared clonotypes between healthy human individuals. Here immunoSEQ multiplex PCR was the method, and the copy in TCRdb shows in-frame clones only, minus some. The data contain fewer than 1 million clones, 96% of them singletons. Germline CDR1 WSHSY, CDR2 SAAADI. Trimming cost V 10 bases and J 2 bases, with 21 bases left between them. The CDR3 is made up of 15 amino acids.

The chain uses TRBV10-2 and TRBJ2-7; D tentatively reads TRBD1 or TRBD2 (5 bases each). Sequencing was performed on naive CD8+ T cells sorted from blood. The receptor's source is a man aged 25-45 years in good health. CDR3 bases: TGCGCCATCCTTCCCCGGGACGGAAGTACCTACGAGCAGTACTTC. This sequence encodes CAILPRDGSTYEQYF.